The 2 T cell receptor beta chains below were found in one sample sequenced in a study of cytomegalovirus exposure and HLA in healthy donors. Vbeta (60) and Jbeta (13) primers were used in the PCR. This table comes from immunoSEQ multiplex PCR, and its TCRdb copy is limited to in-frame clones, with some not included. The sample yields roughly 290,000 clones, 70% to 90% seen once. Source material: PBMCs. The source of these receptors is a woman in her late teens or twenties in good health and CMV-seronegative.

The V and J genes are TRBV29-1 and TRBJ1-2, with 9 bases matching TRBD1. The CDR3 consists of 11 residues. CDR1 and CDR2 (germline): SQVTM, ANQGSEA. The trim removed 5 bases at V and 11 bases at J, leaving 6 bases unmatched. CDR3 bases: TGCAGCGTTACGAAGACAGGGGGGTACACCTTC. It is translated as CSVTKTGGYTF.

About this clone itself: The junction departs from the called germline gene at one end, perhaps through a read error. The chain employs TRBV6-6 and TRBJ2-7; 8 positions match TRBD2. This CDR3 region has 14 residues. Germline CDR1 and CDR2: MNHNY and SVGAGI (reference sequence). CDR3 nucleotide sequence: TGTGCCAGCAGCCGGGAGGGTATTTCCTACGGGCAGTACTTC. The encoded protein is CASSREGISYGQYF.